This TCR beta chain appears in the sequencing data of a study of cytomegalovirus exposure and HLA in healthy donors. Whereas donors were nominally healthy upon sampling, unrecorded immune exposures were probable. Use of 60 Vbeta and 13 Jbeta primers characterized the PCR. Libraries were prepared by immunoSEQ multiplex PCR; TCRdb keeps only in-frame clonotypes and omits some of them. There are over 150,000 clones in the sample; 70% to 85% occur only once, and roughly 2% lies in the top ten. CDR3 length: 15 residues. The V end lost 7 bases, the J end lost 4 bases, and 17 bases lay between the germline ends. Germline V lookup: CDR1 SNHLY, CDR2 FYNNEI.

The clonotype comes from a man aged 35 to 55 in good health and CMV-seronegative. The J gene is TRBJ1-5, the V gene TRBV2, with no clear D. Sequences were obtained from PBMCs. The chain's CDR3 is CASTRLVPSNQPQHF. The DNA of the CDR3 is TGTGCCAGCACTCGTCTAGTCCCGTCTAATCAGCCCCAGCATTTT.